This T cell receptor beta chain appears in the sequencing data of a study of blood T cell repertoires in COVID-19. Germline assignment: CDR1 MDHEN and CDR2 SYDVKM. Trimming pared 1 base from V and 0 bases from J, leaving 12 bases between. This CDR3 is 16 amino acids long. Some clones are missing from TCRdb's copy, which holds only in-frame ones; the method was immunoSEQ multiplex PCR. The sample gives about 230,000 clones, around 88% of which show up once; 5.7% is in the top ten. This clonotype originated in a man aged 80 or over with acute or convalescent COVID-19. Input material: peripheral blood. V is TRBV28 and J is TRBJ1-2; no clear D gene. The CDR3 DNA follows: TGTGCCAGCAGTTTATTGGGCACACTAGCTAACTATGGCTACACCTTC. This translates into CASSLLGTLANYGYTF.